Listed below are T cell receptor beta chains from one sample, sequenced in a study of cytomegalovirus exposure and HLA in healthy donors. Measured with immunoSEQ multiplex PCR; TCRdb has only the in-frame clones, and not every one. The sample carries about 100,000 clones, more than 60% recorded once. The sequenced sample was PBMCs. All receptors derive from a young woman in good health and CMV-seropositive. Both conserved end residues are part of each CDR3. Fields, in order: CDR3 DNA, CDR3 protein, D gene, V gene, clone size, J gene. The D gene is left open where the match is weak. Where a row states a size, it is once, few, many or the class of an expanded clone; other rows omit it.

DNA: TGTGCCAGCAGCTTAGGCGGGACTAGCGGGAGAGGAATCACCTACGAGCAGTACTTC
CDR3: CASSLGGTSGRGITYEQYF
D: TRBD2
V: TRBV11-2
size: NA
J: TRBJ2-7

DNA: TGTGCCAGCAACGCCGAAGCGGGAGCGTATGAGCAGTACTTC
CDR3: CASNAEAGAYEQYF
D: TRBD2
V: TRBV25-1
size: NA
J: TRBJ2-7

DNA: TGCGCCAGCAGCTTGGCTGACAGCGCTAACTATGGCTACACCTTC
CDR3: CASSLADSANYGYTF
D: NA
V: TRBV5-1
size: NA
J: TRBJ1-2

DNA: TGCGCCAGCAGCCAAGGGGCTAGCGGGACCTACGAGCAGTACTTC
CDR3: CASSQGASGTYEQYF
D: TRBD2
V: TRBV4-3
size: NA
J: TRBJ2-7

DNA: TGTGCCAGCAGTCGATCAGGGGGTTCCTACGAGCAGTACTTC
CDR3: CASSRSGGSYEQYF
D: TRBD1
V: TRBV28
size: NA
J: TRBJ2-7

DNA: TGTGCCCAAGGGGGACAGGTGATAGGCTACACCTTC
CDR3: CAQGGQVIGYTF
D: TRBD1
V: TRBV9
size: NA
J: TRBJ1-2

DNA: TGTGCCAGCTCACCACCATTGGGGACGGGGGAGGAGGCAACTAATGAAAAACTGTTTTTT
CDR3: CASSPPLGTGEEATNEKLFF
D: NA
V: TRBV18
size: NA
J: TRBJ1-4

DNA: TGCGCCAGCACACAGCGGGGGCTAGCGGGAGGCACAGATACGCAGTATTTT
CDR3: CASTQRGLAGGTDTQYF
D: TRBD2
V: TRBV5-1
size: NA
J: TRBJ2-3

DNA: TGTGCCACCTCGACTAGCGGGAGGGGGGAGCAGTTCTTC
CDR3: CATSTSGRGEQFF
D: TRBD2
V: TRBV19
size: NA
J: TRBJ2-1

DNA: TGTGCCAGCAGCGCACCCGGGACAGCGACCACTGAAGCTTTCTTT
CDR3: CASSAPGTATTEAFF
D: TRBD1
V: TRBV5-4
size: NA
J: TRBJ1-1

DNA: TGTGCCATCCCACTTAACGGGAGGGCCGCTACGGAAAACGAGCAGTACTTC
CDR3: CAIPLNGRAATENEQYF
D: NA
V: TRBV21-1
size: few
J: TRBJ2-7

DNA: TGCGCCAGCAGCCAAGGGGGACTAGCGTTGGTTGAGCAGTTCTTC
CDR3: CASSQGGLALVEQFF
D: TRBD2
V: TRBV4-3
size: NA
J: TRBJ2-1

DNA: TGTGCCAGCATGAGCTCTGGGGCCAACGTCCTGACTTTC
CDR3: CASMSSGANVLTF
D: NA
V: TRBV27
size: NA
J: TRBJ2-6

DNA: TGTGCCAGCAGCCCCAGGCTCTCCTACAATGAGCAGTTCTTC
CDR3: CASSPRLSYNEQFF
D: NA
V: TRBV7-9
size: once
J: TRBJ2-1

DNA: TGTGCCAGCAGTGAGAACAGGGAACCTGGGGCCAACGTCCTGACTTTC
CDR3: CASSENREPGANVLTF
D: NA
V: TRBV6-4
size: NA
J: TRBJ2-6

DNA: TGTGCCAGCGGAGGGACAGGGGAAGGCACTGAAGCTTTCTTT
CDR3: CASGGTGEGTEAFF
D: TRBD1
V: TRBV11-2
size: NA
J: TRBJ1-1

DNA: TGCAGCGCCCGGGGAGTCGGGGAGCTGTTTTTT
CDR3: CSARGVGELFF
D: NA
V: TRBV29-1
size: NA
J: TRBJ2-2

DNA: TGTGCCAGCAAACTAGCGGGGGGCACAGATACGCAGTATTTT
CDR3: CASKLAGGTDTQYF
D: TRBD2
V: TRBV6-1
size: NA
J: TRBJ2-3

DNA: TGTGCCAGTAGCCTGGGGACTAGCTACGATCAGTTCTTC
CDR3: CASSLGTSYDQFF
D: TRBD2
V: TRBV19
size: NA
J: TRBJ2-1

DNA: TGTGCCAGTAGTGCCCGGGACAGCGTCTCCTACGAGCAGTACTTC
CDR3: CASSARDSVSYEQYF
D: TRBD1
V: TRBV19
size: NA
J: TRBJ2-7

DNA: TGCGCCAGCAGCCGAAGTTTAGCGGGAGACGAGCAGTACTTC
CDR3: CASSRSLAGDEQYF
D: TRBD2
V: TRBV5-1
size: NA
J: TRBJ2-7

DNA: TGTGCCAGCGGCCGCAATCAGCCCCAGCATTTT
CDR3: CASGRNQPQHF
D: NA
V: TRBV7-7
size: NA
J: TRBJ1-5

DNA: TGTGCCAGTAGTATTTCGAGGGTCTACGAGCAGTACTTC
CDR3: CASSISRVYEQYF
D: NA
V: TRBV19
size: NA
J: TRBJ2-7

DNA: TGTGCCAGCATTTCGACTAGCGGGGTCACAGATACGCAGTATTTT
CDR3: CASISTSGVTDTQYF
D: TRBD2
V: TRBV28
size: NA
J: TRBJ2-3

DNA: TGTGCCAGCAGTGAACACGTGGGGGTGACAGGGTACAATGAGCAGTTCTTC
CDR3: CASSEHVGVTGYNEQFF
D: TRBD1
V: TRBV6-1
size: once
J: TRBJ2-1

DNA: TGCGCCAGCAGCCAAGAGAACATAGCGGAGATAGCCAAAAACATTCAGTACTTC
CDR3: CASSQENIAEIAKNIQYF
D: NA
V: TRBV4-3
size: NA
J: TRBJ2-4

DNA: TGTGCCTGGATCCCCTACTCGGGACTCGGCCCCTACGAGCAGTACTTC
CDR3: CAWIPYSGLGPYEQYF
D: NA
V: TRBV30
size: NA
J: TRBJ2-7

DNA: TGTGCTAGCAGCTCGGGACTCACAGGTACGCAGTATTTT
CDR3: CASSSGLTGTQYF
D: NA
V: TRBV7-7
size: NA
J: TRBJ2-3

DNA: TGCGCCAGCAGGAAATCCGGGACAGGGGCAAATGAGCAGTTCTTC
CDR3: CASRKSGTGANEQFF
D: TRBD1
V: TRBV5-1
size: NA
J: TRBJ2-1

DNA: TGTGCCAGCAGCTTGTGGGGACTAGCGGGAGCCAACGAGCAGTACTTC
CDR3: CASSLWGLAGANEQYF
D: TRBD2
V: TRBV5-6
size: NA
J: TRBJ2-7

DNA: TGTGCCAGCAGCTTAGGTGACAGGGGCATGAACACTGAAGCTTTCTTT
CDR3: CASSLGDRGMNTEAFF
D: TRBD1
V: TRBV7-2
size: NA
J: TRBJ1-1

DNA: TGTGCCAGCAGTTTAGCCCTGACAGGGGCTACCTACGAGCAGTACTTC
CDR3: CASSLALTGATYEQYF
D: TRBD1
V: TRBV27
size: NA
J: TRBJ2-7

DNA: TGCAGTGCAATCGAGCCCCCCCCGGGGGACTTC
CDR3: CSAIEPPPGDF
D: NA
V: TRBV20-1
size: NA
J: TRBJ1-2

DNA: TGTGCCAGCAGCCGAGGACGGGGACAGTTGAACACTGAAGCTTTCTTT
CDR3: CASSRGRGQLNTEAFF
D: TRBD1
V: TRBV7-3
size: NA
J: TRBJ1-1

DNA: TGTGCCAGCAGTGAACCAACAGAAAATCAGCCCCAGCATTTT
CDR3: CASSEPTENQPQHF
D: NA
V: TRBV2
size: NA
J: TRBJ1-5

DNA: TGTGCCAGCAGCTTAGGATCCCTGACTGGAAGCACAGATACGCAGTATTTT
CDR3: CASSLGSLTGSTDTQYF
D: NA
V: TRBV11-3
size: NA
J: TRBJ2-3

DNA: TGCGCCAGCAGCCAAGAAAACCGAGGGACCCAGTACTTC
CDR3: CASSQENRGTQYF
D: NA
V: TRBV4-3
size: NA
J: TRBJ2-5

DNA: TGCAGCGTTGTCTGGAGGGCCCTCTCCTACGAGCAGTACTTC
CDR3: CSVVWRALSYEQYF
D: NA
V: TRBV29-1
size: NA
J: TRBJ2-7

DNA: TGCGCCAGCAGCTTAGAAGGCACTAGCGGATTTTACGAGCAGTACTTC
CDR3: CASSLEGTSGFYEQYF
D: TRBD2
V: TRBV4-1
size: few
J: TRBJ2-7

DNA: TGTGCCAGCAGCGTCTCTCAGGGGTCTCTTGGCTACACCTTC
CDR3: CASSVSQGSLGYTF
D: NA
V: TRBV7-9
size: NA
J: TRBJ1-2

DNA: TGTGCCAGCAGCCGCGGACAGGGGGAGGGCGAGCAGTACTTC
CDR3: CASSRGQGEGEQYF
D: TRBD1
V: TRBV11-1
size: NA
J: TRBJ2-7

DNA: TGTGCCAGTACGGGGCAGGGGCCGAACTATGGCTACACCTTC
CDR3: CASTGQGPNYGYTF
D: NA
V: TRBV19
size: few
J: TRBJ1-2